Presented here are 8 T cell receptor beta chains from one specimen sequenced in a study of siplizumab effects on memory and regulatory T cells. Assay used: immunoSEQ multiplex PCR; TCRdb lists only in-frame clones, some missing. The sample carries about 110,000 clones, roughly 89% recorded once. The sample was CD4+ T cells sorted from blood. These receptors were collected from a human donor in good health.

This chain links TRBV5-1 with TRBJ2-1; 9 bases are a match to TRBD2. The ends lost 1 base at V and 5 bases at J; junction bases unmatched: 4. Germline V gives CDR1 SGHRS, CDR2 YFSETQ. The CDR3 covers 15 residues. The CDR3 region is CASSLSSGVNNEQFF. CDR3 DNA sequence: TGCGCCAGCAGCTTGTCTAGCGGGGTAAACAATGAGCAGTTCTTC.

This sequence joins TRBV5-1 and TRBJ1-1; D gene uncertain. CDR1 SGHRS and CDR2 YFSETQ come from the germline V gene. The V end lost 0 bases, the J end lost 4 bases, and 13 bases lay between the germline ends. CDR3 length: 15 amino acids. The CDR3, as DNA: TGCGCCAGCAGCTTGGTAGCGGTGTTGGGCACTGAAGCTTTCTTT. Its protein product is CASSLVAVLGTEAFF. Using reference TRBV5-1 and TRBJ1-1 for the parts outside the CDR3, the full variable domain is KAGVTQTPRYLIKTRGQQVTLSCSPISGHRSVSWYQQTPGQGLQFLFEYFSETQRNKGNFPGRFSGRQFSNSRSEMNVSTLELGDSALYLCASSLVAVLGTEAFFGQGTRLTVV.

The chain uses TRBV5-1 and TRBJ1-4; D perhaps matches TRBD1 (5 bases). Per germline, CDR1 SGHRS and CDR2 YFSETQ. Trimming took 0 bases from V and 10 from J, leaving 10 bases between them. This CDR3 is built from 13 residues. The CDR3, as DNA: TGCGCCAGCAGCTTGGCCGGGACGTCAAAACTGTTTTTT. Translation gives CASSLAGTSKLFF.

This sequence joins TRBV7-9 and TRBJ2-2; no reliable D call. Trimming left V 3 bases short and J 0 bases short, with 5 bases between. Germline CDR1 is SEHNR and CDR2 is FQNEAQ (reference sequence). The CDR3 is 14 residues long. Written as DNA, the CDR3 is TGTGCCAGCAGCTTGTCCTCGAACACCGGGGAGCTGTTTTTT. The encoded protein is CASSLSSNTGELFF. The full variable domain, rest sourced from reference TRBV7-9 and TRBJ2-2, is DTGVSQNPRHKITKRGQNVTFRCDPISEHNRLYWYRQTLGQGPEFLTYFQNEAQLEKSRLLSDRFSAERPKGSFSTLEIQRTEQGDSAMYLCASSLSSNTGELFFGEGSRLTVL.

This chain uses TRBV7-9 with TRBJ2-1; 9 positions agree with TRBD2. The V segment lost 5 bases and the J segment 7 bases; nucleotides outside the gene matches: 15. There are 17 residues in the CDR3. The germline V gene has CDR1 SEHNR and CDR2 FQNEAQ (reference sequence). The CDR3 loop is CASSRSWRGGALNEQFF. CDR3 in DNA: TGTGCCAGCAGCCGCTCGTGGCGGGGGGGCGCTTTAAATGAGCAGTTCTTC.

The chain links TRBV5-5 to TRBJ1-5; tentative D call: TRBD1 (6 bases). The V end was cut by 7 bases, the J end by 7 bases, with 18 bases between. The CDR3 is 14 amino acids. Germline loops: CDR1 SGHKS, CDR2 YYEKEE (reference sequence). CDR3 DNA sequence: TGTGCCAGCGGCACAGGGACCGCTGGGCAGCCCCAGCATTTT. It yields the protein CASGTGTAGQPQHF.

This clone was recorded only once. This chain links TRBV18 with TRBJ2-7; no firm D call. V was pared by 4 bases and J by 2 bases, with 12 bases between. CDR3 length equals 14 residues. Germline lookup yields CDR1 KGHSH and CDR2 LQKENI. The CDR3 sequence is CASSRNGGPYEQYF. CDR3 in DNA: TGTGCCAGCTCACGGAACGGCGGCCCCTACGAGCAGTACTTC.

This rearrangement joins TRBV6-5 to TRBJ2-7, with D perhaps being TRBD1 or TRBD2 (5 bases each). CDR1 and CDR2 from the germline V gene are MNHEY and SVGAGI. This CDR3 has 12 residues. In DNA form, the CDR3 reads TGTGGTGTGAGAGGGGCTTCCTACGAGCAGTACTTC. It translates to CGVRGASYEQYF.